Below, 10 T cell receptor beta chains from the same sample are listed, as sequenced in a study of beta chain features in type 1 diabetes. Study outcomes and limitations: TCRB CDR3s from Type 1 diabetes patients were moderately but significantly shorter in all four CD4+ subsets.

Their cognate antigens are unknown. Expressed TCRB transcripts were sequenced because the entire RNA isolate underwent reverse transcription. Sequencing used immunoSEQ multiplex PCR; TCRdb keeps in-frame clones, though not all of them. The table includes 250,000 to 350,000 clones, about 13% detected once. Sequencing input: naive CD4+ T cells from blood. Every receptor here comes from a man younger than 40 with type 1 diabetes.

This clone was detected a few times. This chain joins TRBV7-2 and TRBJ2-5, with TRBD1 matching over 9 bases. This CDR3 spans 15 amino acids. The V gene's germline CDR1 is SGHTA and CDR2 FQGNSA. J gave up 2 bases and V 1 base, and 2 bases lay outside the gene matches. CDR3 coding DNA: TGTGCCAGCAGCTTAGTGGGACAGGGACAAGAGACCCAGTACTTC. The encoded protein is CASSLVGQGQETQYF. The full variable domain, in which reference TRBV7-2 and TRBJ2-5 provide the parts outside the CDR3, is GAGVSQSPSNKVTEKGKDVELRCDPISGHTALYWYRQSLGQGLEFLIYFQGNSAPDKSGLPSDRFSAERTGGSVSTLTIQRTQQEDSAVYLCASSLVGQGQETQYFGPGTRLLVL.

A remark on this clone: One end of the junction varies from germline; a read error may be responsible. V and J are TRBV27 and TRBJ2-1; tentatively, D is TRBD1 (6 bases). The CDR3 runs 16 residues. Germline CDR1 MNHEY, CDR2 SMNVEV (reference sequence). The CDR3 protein is CASRRHGGYSSNEQFF. CDR3 bases: TGTGCCAGCAGGCGACATGGGGGCTATTCCTCCAATGAGCAGTTCTTC.

This clone was detected a few times. The rearrangement links TRBV28 to TRBJ2-2; the match to TRBD1 covers 12 bases. Germline CDR1 is MDHEN and CDR2 is SYDVKM. V shed 8 bases and J 4 bases; nucleotides not matched to a gene: 11. This CDR3 has 17 residues. This CDR3 is CASGGQGAAEITGELFF. The CDR3 nucleotides are TGTGCCAGCGGGGGACAGGGGGCGGCGGAAATCACCGGGGAGCTGTTTTTT.

The chain combines TRBV5-4 with TRBJ2-5; TRBD2 agrees at 8 bases. After removal of 4 bases from V and 5 bases from J, the junction contained 16 bases not matched to a gene. The CDR3 is 17 residues long. The germline V gene has CDR1 SGHNT and CDR2 YYREEE (reference sequence). CDR3 protein: CASSTGGSGMGLETQYF. The CDR3 DNA is TGTGCCAGCAGCACTGGGGGTAGCGGGATGGGACTGGAGACCCAGTACTTC.

The chain joins TRBV21-1 to TRBJ1-4. TRBV21-1 is a pseudogene segment. The CDR3 runs 13 residues. The DNA of the CDR3 is TGTGCCAGCAGCAAAGCGGATAGCGGAAAACTGTTTTTT. As protein: CASSKADSGKLFF.

This clone has a handful of counts. CDR3 in amino acids: CASSLVGPGQGTYEQYF. CDR3 nucleotides: TGCGCCAGCAGCTTGGTAGGTCCGGGACAGGGGACCTACGAGCAGTACTTC. This chain joins TRBV5-1 and TRBJ2-7; the match to TRBD1 covers 10 bases. With 0 bases clipped from V and 2 bases from J, the junction kept 8 bases outside the gene matches. The germline CDR1 and CDR2 sequences are SGHRS and YFSETQ. This CDR3 region has 17 residues. Full variable domain (missing parts from reference TRBV5-1 and TRBJ2-7): KAGVTQTPRYLIKTRGQQVTLSCSPISGHRSVSWYQQTPGQGLQFLFEYFSETQRNKGNFPGRFSGRQFSNSRSEMNVSTLELGDSALYLCASSLVGPGQGTYEQYFGPGTRLTVT.

This clone was seen more than once but under ten times. V is TRBV28 and J is TRBJ1-1; 7 bases line up with TRBD1. Germline V gives CDR1 MDHEN, CDR2 SYDVKM. V dropped 5 bases and J dropped 1; count of bases not matched to a gene: 7. This CDR3 is 15 amino acids long. CDR3 in amino acids: CASSPGGTGNTEAFF. The CDR3 DNA sequence: TGTGCCAGCAGTCCAGGGGGGACGGGGAACACTGAAGCTTTCTTT.

The table lists this clone with a few counts. This chain joins TRBV18 and TRBJ1-2; TRBD1 matches at 9 bases. After removal of 6 bases from V and 7 bases from J, the junction contained 6 bases not matched to a gene. CDR3 length equals 13 residues. Looked up from germline, CDR1 is KGHSH and CDR2 is LQKENI. As DNA, the CDR3 is TGTGCCAGCTCGGGGGACAGGGCGTTTGGCTACACCTTC. Its translation is CASSGDRAFGYTF.

This clone was counted only a few times. The rearrangement uses TRBV9 and TRBJ2-5, with D possibly being TRBD2 (6 bases). Germline CDR1 and CDR2: SGDLS and YYNGEE. The CDR3 loop spans 15 amino acids. With 4 bases removed from V and 1 base from J, the gap between germline ends came to 14 bases. The CDR3 nucleotides are TGTGCCAGCAGCCCCGAGGGGAGGAGCCAAGAGACCCAGTACTTC. Translated: CASSPEGRSQETQYF.

The sample holds a few counts of this clone. The rearrangement uses TRBV23-1 and TRBJ2-7; TRBD1 matches at 8 bases. TRBV23-1 is an open reading frame, and its role is uncertain. This CDR3 is 15 amino acids long. V lost 2 bases, J lost 3 bases, and 6 bases stayed unmatched. DNA for the CDR3: TGCGCCAGCAGTCAAAAATCTACAGGGGGCTACGAGCAGTACTTC. It translates to CASSQKSTGGYEQYF.